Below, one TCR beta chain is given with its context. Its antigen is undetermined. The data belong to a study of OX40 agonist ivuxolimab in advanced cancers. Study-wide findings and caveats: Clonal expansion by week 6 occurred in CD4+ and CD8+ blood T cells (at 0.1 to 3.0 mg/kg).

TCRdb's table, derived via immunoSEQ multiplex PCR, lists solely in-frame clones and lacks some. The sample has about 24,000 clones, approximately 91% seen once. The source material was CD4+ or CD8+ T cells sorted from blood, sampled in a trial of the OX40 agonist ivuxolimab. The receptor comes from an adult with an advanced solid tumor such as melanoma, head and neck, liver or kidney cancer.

In nucleotides, the CDR3 is TGTGCCAGCAGTTCCACACAAGAGACCCAGTACTTC. As protein: CASSSTQETQYF. V and J are TRBV28 and TRBJ2-5; D gene unclear. Per the germline V gene, CDR1 is MDHEN and CDR2 is SYDVKM. This CDR3 is built from 12 residues. V lost 4 bases to trimming and J lost 2 bases, with 5 bases between them.